This passage covers 13 T cell receptor beta chains from one sample sequenced in a study of beta chain features in type 1 diabetes. Every isolated RNA sample was fully reverse transcribed, so sequencing captured expressed TCRB transcripts. Sequenced by immunoSEQ multiplex PCR; TCRdb stores in-frame clones only, minus some. This table holds 150,000 or so clones, over 8% found once. The material sequenced was central memory CD4+ T cells from blood. Receptors were obtained from a middle-aged woman in good health.

This clone has only a few counts. This rearrangement joins TRBV7-8 to TRBJ2-1, with D maybe TRBD2 (5 bases). The CDR3 sequence is 15 residues long. Germline values: CDR1 SGHVS, CDR2 FQNEAQ. V was shortened by 6 bases and J by 6 bases, with 18 bases between the two germline ends. The CDR3 is CASRLMIDSVNEQFF. DNA of the CDR3: TGTGCCAGCAGGTTAATGATTGATAGCGTCAATGAGCAGTTCTTC.

This sequence joins TRBV7-2 and TRBJ1-1, with a possible D match to TRBD1 (5 bases). Germline V gene sequence: CDR1 SGHTA, CDR2 FQGNSA. This CDR3 contains 13 residues. Trimming left V 5 bases short and J 3 bases short, with 10 bases between. CDR3 sequence: CASSQGLYTEAFF. The CDR3 bases are TGTGCCAGCAGCCAGGGTTTGTACACTGAAGCTTTCTTT.

A few counts support this clone. The chain links TRBV2 to TRBJ2-5; no definite D call. The CDR3 loop spans 13 amino acids. Trimming left V 1 base short and J 2 bases short, with 5 bases between. CDR1 is SNHLY, CDR2 FYNNEI, per germline. For the CDR3, the DNA is TGTGCCAGCAGTGAAGATTTACAAGAGACCCAGTACTTC. Translated, it gives CASSEDLQETQYF.

The sample holds a few counts of this clone. This chain links TRBV29-1 with TRBJ2-7, with a tentative D call TRBD2 (5 bases). This CDR3 has 14 amino acids. Germline V gene data show CDR1 as SQVTM and CDR2 as ANQGSEA. Trimming removed 6 bases from V and 0 bases from J, with 15 bases in between. For the CDR3, the DNA is TGCAGCGTCCATACGAGGGATCCCTCCTACGAGCAGTACTTC. Protein product: CSVHTRDPSYEQYF.

The V and J genes are TRBV7-6 and TRBJ2-3; D perhaps matches TRBD1 (6 bases). This CDR3 is 18 amino acids long. Trimming left V 8 bases short and J 0 bases short, with 24 bases between. Germline-derived CDR1 and CDR2 are SGHVS and FNYEAQ. CDR3 region: CASVSRAAGDTSTDTQYF. The CDR3 DNA follows: TGTGCCAGCGTCTCCCGGGCCGCAGGGGATACTAGCACAGATACGCAGTATTTT.

This clone was counted between two and nine times. The chain has TRBV4-3 and TRBJ2-7; TRBD2 aligns across 8 bases. Germline V gene data show CDR1 as LGHNA and CDR2 as YSLEER. Germline trimming cut 4 bases from V and 1 base from J; bases unmatched to any gene: 6. The CDR3 extends over 15 amino acids. The DNA for the CDR3 is TGCGCCAGCAGCCCCGCGGGGGGAGGATCCTACGAGCAGTACTTC. Protein sequence: CASSPAGGGSYEQYF.

V and J are TRBV29-1 and TRBJ1-2, with 9 bases aligning to TRBD1. Germline-derived CDR1 and CDR2 are SQVTM and ANQGSEA. The length of the CDR3 is 13 residues. V lost 7 bases and J lost 1; bases outside the gene matches: 4. The chain's CDR3 is CSGWTGDNYGYTF. The DNA for the CDR3 is TGCAGCGGTTGGACAGGGGATAACTATGGCTACACCTTC. Filled out from reference TRBV29-1 and TRBJ1-2, the complete variable domain reads SAVISQKPSRDICQRGTSLTIQCQVDSQVTMMFWYRQQPGQSLTLIATANQGSEATYESGFVIDKFPISRPNLTFSTLTVSNMSPEDSSIYLCSGWTGDNYGYTFGSGTRLTVV.

This clone was seen a few times. The chain links TRBV7-8 to TRBJ2-1, with 9 bases aligning to TRBD1. CDR1 SGHVS and CDR2 FQNEAQ come from the germline V gene. Trimming took 5 bases from V and 4 from J; bases not matched to a gene: 9. The CDR3 is made up of 16 amino acids. This CDR3 is CASSQTAGQGYNEQFF. In DNA form, the CDR3 reads TGTGCCAGCAGCCAAACCGCGGGACAGGGATACAATGAGCAGTTCTTC.

This clone turned up a few times. The chain combines TRBV2 with TRBJ2-5; 9 bases are shared with TRBD1. The length of the CDR3 is 14 residues. V gave up 3 bases and J gave up 5 bases; unmatched junction bases: 4. Germline loops: CDR1 SNHLY, CDR2 FYNNEI. CDR3 amino acids: CASSEGTGSETQYF. CDR3 sequence (DNA): TGTGCCAGCAGTGAGGGGACAGGGAGCGAGACCCAGTACTTC.

The table lists this clone with a few counts. The V gene is TRBV11-2, the J gene TRBJ2-1, with 7 nucleotides matching TRBD2. CDR3 length: 15 amino acids. Germline V CDR1 and CDR2: SGHAT, FQNNGV. With V trimmed by 6 bases and J by 0 bases, 5 bases remained unmatched. The CDR3 spells CASRSGGSSYNEQFF. In DNA form, the CDR3 reads TGTGCCAGCAGGTCCGGGGGGAGCTCCTACAATGAGCAGTTCTTC.

The table lists this clone with a few counts. This chain links TRBV25-1 with TRBJ1-2; perhaps TRBD1 as D (6 bases). CDR3 length: 15 amino acids. Trimming left V 3 bases short and J 3 bases short, with 14 bases between. The germline gives CDR1 MGHDK, CDR2 SYGVNS. The CDR3 here is CASSDRGRGDYGYTF. The CDR3 bases are TGTGCCAGCAGTGATAGGGGCAGGGGAGACTATGGCTACACCTTC.

The genes are TRBV6-6 and TRBJ1-1, with D perhaps TRBD1 (5 bases). Trimming removed 5 bases from V and 3 bases from J, with 13 bases in between. This CDR3 comprises 14 residues. CDR1 and CDR2 (germline): MNHNY, SVGAGI (reference sequence). The CDR3 here is CASSPRGGDTEAFF. CDR3 in DNA: TGTGCCAGCAGTCCCCGCGGGGGGGACACTGAAGCTTTCTTT.

The rearrangement links TRBV6-5 to TRBJ1-2; no clear D. Trimming removed 6 bases from V and 0 bases from J, with 11 bases in between. Germline CDR1 MNHEY, CDR2 SVGAGI. The CDR3 extends over 14 amino acids. The CDR3 sequence is CASRDRGSNYGYTF. CDR3 DNA sequence: TGTGCCAGCAGGGACCGGGGATCTAACTATGGCTACACCTTC.